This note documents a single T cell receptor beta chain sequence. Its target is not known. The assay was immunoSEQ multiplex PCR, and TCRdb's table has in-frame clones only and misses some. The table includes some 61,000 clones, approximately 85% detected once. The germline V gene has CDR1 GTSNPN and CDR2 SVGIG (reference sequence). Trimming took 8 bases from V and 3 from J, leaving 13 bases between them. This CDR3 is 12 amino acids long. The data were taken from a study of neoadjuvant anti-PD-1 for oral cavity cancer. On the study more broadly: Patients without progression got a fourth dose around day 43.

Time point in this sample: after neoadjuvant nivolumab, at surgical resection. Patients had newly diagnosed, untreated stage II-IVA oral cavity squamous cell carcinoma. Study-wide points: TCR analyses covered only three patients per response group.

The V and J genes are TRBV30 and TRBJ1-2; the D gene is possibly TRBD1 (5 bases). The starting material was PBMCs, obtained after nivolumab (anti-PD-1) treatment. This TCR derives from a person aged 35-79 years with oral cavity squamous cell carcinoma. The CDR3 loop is CAMTGTDYGYTF. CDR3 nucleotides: TGTGCCATGACCGGGACGGACTATGGCTACACCTTC. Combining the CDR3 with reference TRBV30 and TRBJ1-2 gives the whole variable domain SQTIHQWPATLVQPVGSPLSLECTVEGTSNPNLYWYRQAAGRGLQLLFYSVGIGQISSEVPQNLSASRPQDRQFILSSKKLLLSDSGFYLCAMTGTDYGYTFGSGTRLTVV.